The next 21 T cell receptor beta chains were all read from a single sample in a study of blood T cell repertoires in COVID-19. Using immunoSEQ multiplex PCR, the repertoire was profiled, and TCRdb retains in-frame clones only, with some absent. Among 100,000 or so clones, about 89% were seen once, and the ten largest hold about 18%. Sequencing used peripheral blood. The source of these receptors is a human donor with acute or convalescent COVID-19. The donor label of this sample is uncertain.

The J gene is TRBJ2-1, the V gene TRBV29-1, with D possibly TRBD1 on 6 matching bases. The germline V and J ends were trimmed by 6 bases and 5 bases, with 14 bases remaining between them. This CDR3 is 13 amino acids long. Germline V gene sequence: CDR1 SQVTM, CDR2 ANQGSEA. The CDR3 DNA reads as TGCAGCGTAGACAGGAATAATGACAATGAGCAGTTCTTC. The encoded protein is CSVDRNNDNEQFF.

This chain connects TRBV7-2 to TRBJ1-1; D unclear. The V end lost 3 bases, the J end lost 0 bases, and 8 bases lay between the germline ends. The CDR3 is 14 residues long. CDR1 is SGHTA, CDR2 FQGNSA, per germline. CDR3 loop: CASSLNSLNTEAFF. The CDR3 DNA reads as TGTGCCAGCAGCTTGAACAGCTTGAACACTGAAGCTTTCTTT.

The chain has TRBV2 and TRBJ1-6; 10 bases match TRBD1. The CDR3 totals 16 residues. V lost 4 bases, J lost 3 bases, and 3 bases stayed unmatched. CDR1 is SNHLY and CDR2 is FYNNEI in the germline V gene. The CDR3 bases are TGTGCCAGCAGTGGGGACAGGGGCGGCTATAATTCACCCCTCCACTTT. Its translation: CASSGDRGGYNSPLHF.

The chain couples TRBV30 to TRBJ1-4; no definite D call. Trimming stripped 4 bases from V and 8 bases from J, with 20 bases between. Per the germline V gene, CDR1 is GTSNPN and CDR2 is SVGIG (reference sequence). This CDR3 has 15 amino acids. CDR3 coding DNA: TGTGCCTGGATTCACGGAGGGAGTGGAGCAGAAAAACTGTTTTTT. As protein: CAWIHGGSGAEKLFF.

The table lists this clone with a few counts. The rearrangement joins TRBV2 to TRBJ1-6; no definite D call. Germline V gene sequence: CDR1 SNHLY, CDR2 FYNNEI. V lost 4 bases to trimming and J lost 6 bases, with 16 bases between them. This CDR3 comprises 16 residues. The chain's CDR3 is CASSVEGIGINSPLHF. As DNA, the CDR3 is TGTGCCAGCAGTGTTGAGGGCATCGGGATTAATTCACCCCTCCACTTT. The variable domain in full, with the rest retrieved from reference TRBV2 and TRBJ1-6, is EPEVTQTPSHQVTQMGQEVILRCVPISNHLYFYWYRQILGQKVEFLVSFYNNEISEKSEIFDDQFSVERPDGSNFTLKIRSTKLEDSAMYFCASSVEGIGINSPLHFGNGTRLTVT.

There are a few counts of this clone. The chain recombines TRBV19 with TRBJ2-7; 8 bases fit TRBD2. V shed 9 bases, J shed 7 bases, and the junction held 17 bases outside the gene matches. CDR3 length: 15 amino acids. From germline, CDR1 is LNHDA and CDR2 SQIVND (reference sequence). Here the CDR3 DNA reads TGTGCCAGCCAGGGTTTTCTGGGACTAGTGAGGGAGCAGTACTTC. Protein sequence: CASQGFLGLVREQYF.

This sequence joins TRBV27 and TRBJ2-7; no clear D. Germline-derived CDR1 and CDR2 are MNHEY and SMNVEV (reference sequence). This CDR3 has 15 amino acids. V shed 6 bases and J shed 5 bases, with 20 bases lying between them. CDR3 bases: TGTGCCAGCAGCTTTAACGGCCTACGGGTGGACGAGCAGTACTTC. This translates into CASSFNGLRVDEQYF.

Concerning this clone itself: This same CDR3 is encoded by further DNA sequences in the sample. This chain uses TRBV18 with TRBJ2-7; 7 positions agree with TRBD1. V was clipped by 3 bases and J by 2 bases; unmatched bases: 1. Germline CDR1 reads KGHSH; CDR2 reads LQKENI. The CDR3 is 13 amino acids. CDR3 DNA sequence: TGTGCCAGCTCACCCCAGGGGGCCTACGAGCAGTACTTC. This codes for CASSPQGAYEQYF.

The rearrangement uses TRBV3-1 (or the pseudogene TRBV3-2) and TRBJ2-3; a weak D match, TRBD2 (5 bases). V was pared by 7 bases and J by 2 bases, with 7 bases between. In germline, CDR1 is LGHDT, CDR2 YNNKEL (reference sequence). This CDR3 has 12 amino acids. The CDR3 sequence is CASTGDTDTQYF. CDR3 coding DNA: TGTGCCAGCACCGGGGACACAGATACGCAGTATTTT.

CDR3 sequence reads: CASSPWTGDQPQHF. The CDR3 DNA reads TGTGCCAGCAGCCCATGGACAGGGGATCAGCCCCAGCATTTT. V is TRBV5-8 and J is TRBJ1-5; 9 bases agree with TRBD1. V gave up 4 bases and J gave up 5 bases; unmatched junction bases: 4. Germline CDR1 SGHTS, CDR2 YDEGEE. CDR3 length: 14 residues.

The chain has TRBV18 and TRBJ1-5; D is perhaps TRBD1 (6 bases). Trimming removed 6 bases at V and 0 bases at J, with 12 bases between. The germline CDR1 and CDR2 sequences are KGHSH and LQKENI. This CDR3 spans 15 amino acids. Here the CDR3 reads CASSLGGASNQPQHF. The CDR3, as DNA: TGTGCCAGCTCCCTGGGGGGGGCTAGCAATCAGCCCCAGCATTTT.

CDR3 sequence: CSVEDPILYEQYF. For the CDR3, the DNA is TGCAGCGTTGAAGATCCTATCCTCTACGAGCAGTACTTC. The chain links TRBV29-1 to TRBJ2-7, with D unclear. Deletions cut 0 bases from V and 3 bases from J, with 9 bases between. This CDR3 has 13 amino acids. Germline V gives CDR1 SQVTM, CDR2 ANQGSEA.

The chain carries TRBV5-1 and TRBJ2-7, with D tentatively TRBD1 (5 bases). Germline assignment: CDR1 SGHRS and CDR2 YFSETQ. V was pared by 2 bases and J by 3 bases, with 15 bases between. This CDR3 has 15 amino acids. CDR3 sequence reads: CASSFSQQGGYEQYF. The CDR3 DNA follows: TGCGCCAGCAGCTTTTCCCAGCAGGGTGGCTACGAGCAGTACTTC.

The V call is TRBV15, the J call TRBJ2-1; D not resolved. Germline V gene lookup returns CDR1 LNHNV and CDR2 YYDKDF (reference sequence). The CDR3 extends over 12 amino acids. V was pared by 5 bases and J by 7 bases, with 9 bases between. The CDR3 region is CATSRDKNEQFF. DNA for the CDR3: TGTGCCACCAGCCGCGACAAGAATGAGCAGTTCTTC.

The rearrangement links TRBV3-1 (or the pseudogene TRBV3-2) to TRBJ2-3; TRBD1 might be the D (6 bases). The CDR3 has 16 amino acids. V shed 2 bases and J shed 3 bases, with 15 bases lying between them. Germline CDR1 LGHDT, CDR2 YNNKEL (reference sequence). This CDR3 is CASSQTSGQATDTQYF. The CDR3 coding sequence is TGTGCCAGCAGCCAAACGTCGGGACAAGCAACAGATACGCAGTATTTT.

The CDR3 loop reads CASSMGGRGNQPQHF. The CDR3 DNA reads as TGTGCCAGTAGTATGGGAGGGAGGGGCAATCAGCCCCAGCATTTT. The chain uses TRBV19 and TRBJ1-5; the D is unclear. This CDR3 comprises 15 residues. Trimming shortened V by 3 bases and J by 2 bases, and 11 bases separated the two germline ends. Germline V gene data show CDR1 as LNHDA and CDR2 as SQIVND (reference sequence).

The V gene is TRBV19, the J gene TRBJ2-5; a weak D match, TRBD2 (5 bases). Germline V gives CDR1 LNHDA, CDR2 SQIVND (reference sequence). The CDR3 runs 11 residues. Deletions cut 3 bases from V and 7 bases from J, with 6 bases between. In DNA form, the CDR3 reads TGTGCCAGTAGTATGGGGAGGACCCAGTACTTC. It translates to CASSMGRTQYF.

The chain recombines TRBV6-5 with TRBJ1-2, with 8 bases fitting TRBD1. Germline CDR1 MNHEY, CDR2 SVGAGI. The CDR3 length is 13 residues. The trim removed 6 bases at V and 7 bases at J, leaving 7 bases unmatched. CDR3 nucleotide sequence: TGTGCCAGCAGAGGGGGACAGGTCGGTGGCTACACCTTC. Its protein product is CASRGGQVGGYTF.

The CDR3 region has the DNA TGTGCCAGCAGTTCGACCGGTGGGGCCAGGGGGTTCGCTAACTATGGCTACACCTTC. Translation: CASSSTGGARGFANYGYTF. The V and J genes are TRBV28 and TRBJ1-2; 7 bases are shared with TRBD1. This CDR3 comprises 19 residues. The ends lost 4 bases at V and 0 bases at J; junction bases unmatched: 17. Germline assignment: CDR1 MDHEN and CDR2 SYDVKM.

The chain is built from TRBV5-1 and TRBJ2-2; the D gene is possibly TRBD2 (6 bases). The CDR3 loop spans 16 amino acids. CDR1 is SGHRS and CDR2 is YFSETQ in the germline V gene. The V end lost 4 bases, the J end lost 2 bases, and 15 bases lay between the germline ends. This CDR3 is CASSLNRAGNTGELFF. CDR3 nucleotide sequence: TGCGCCAGCAGCCTGAACCGAGCGGGCAACACCGGGGAGCTGTTTTTT.

The chain recombines TRBV4-1 with TRBJ2-1, with 11 positions matching TRBD2. The CDR3 totals 17 residues. CDR1 is MGHRA, CDR2 YSYEKL, per germline. Unmatched junction bases numbered 9, after V lost 3 bases and J lost 5 bases. The CDR3 bases are TGCGCCAGCAGCCAGGGGACTAGCGGTCCTGGGCACAATGAGCAGTTCTTC. It specifies CASSQGTSGPGHNEQFF.